Following are 30 T cell receptor beta chains from one sample sequenced in a study of shared clonotypes between healthy human individuals. The data were produced by immunoSEQ multiplex PCR, yet TCRdb's version contains in-frame clones alone and is incomplete. In the table there are some 2.4 million clones, roughly 93% of which are singletons. The sample consisted of naive CD4+ T cells from PBMCs. Subset specified: CD45RA+ positively selected. The receptors originated from a young man in good health. Some clones in this sample may be carry-over from other donors' samples.

This clone was found a few times. J is TRBJ1-2 and V is TRBV7-9, with 8 bases aligning to TRBD1. CDR3 length: 13 residues. The junction had 4 bases not matched to a gene; V was cut back by 4 bases and J by 6 bases. The germline gives CDR1 SEHNR, CDR2 FQNEAQ (reference sequence). CDR3 sequence reads: CASSYRGFDGYTF. CDR3 sequence (DNA): TGTGCCAGCAGCTACAGGGGGTTTGATGGCTACACCTTC.

The V and J genes are TRBV5-4 and TRBJ2-3, with TRBD1 matching 7 bases. Germline V lookup: CDR1 SGHNT, CDR2 YYREEE (reference sequence). V lost 0 bases to trimming and J lost 0 bases; unmatched junction nucleotides: 10. The CDR3 has 18 amino acids. Here the CDR3 reads CASSLAGGQAFSTDTQYF. The CDR3 DNA follows: TGTGCCAGCAGCTTGGCCGGCGGACAGGCCTTTAGCACAGATACGCAGTATTTT.

This chain links TRBV18 with TRBJ2-7; TRBD2 aligns across 7 bases. The V gene end was trimmed by 5 bases and the J gene end by 6 bases; junction bases not matched to a gene: 13. This CDR3 has 15 residues. Germline loops: CDR1 KGHSH, CDR2 LQKENI. The DNA of the CDR3 is TGTGCCAGCTCAGCCCTCGCGGGAGCGGATTCCGAGCAGTACTTC. Translated, it gives CASSALAGADSEQYF.

The rearrangement joins TRBV27 to TRBJ1-2, with D perhaps TRBD1 (6 bases). The CDR3 has 13 amino acids. V was shortened by 6 bases and J by 4 bases, with 12 bases between the two germline ends. Germline V gene data show CDR1 as MNHEY and CDR2 as SMNVEV (reference sequence). The CDR3 region has the DNA TGTGCCAGCAGCGACAGGTCCTTCTATGGCTACACCTTC. It translates to CASSDRSFYGYTF.

This chain joins TRBV27 and TRBJ2-1, with 7 bases lining up with TRBD2. This CDR3 is 16 amino acids long. With V trimmed by 5 bases and J by 8 bases, 15 bases remained unmatched. Germline V gene data show CDR1 as MNHEY and CDR2 as SMNVEV (reference sequence). The CDR3 loop is CASSNPFGTTQDEQFF. Written as DNA, the CDR3 is TGTGCCAGCAGTAACCCCTTTGGGACTACCCAGGATGAGCAGTTCTTC.

The rearrangement links TRBV14 to TRBJ1-4; D unclear. Germline CDR1 and CDR2: SGHDN and FVKESK. This CDR3 is built from 14 residues. V was trimmed by 4 bases and J by 3 bases, leaving 9 bases between them. CDR3 bases: TGTGCCAGCAGCCGAGTTTCCCCTAATGAAAAACTGTTTTTT. As protein: CASSRVSPNEKLFF.

This sequence joins TRBV5-1 and TRBJ1-1; no clear D gene. The germline V and J ends were trimmed by 0 bases and 1 base, with 7 bases remaining between them. There are 14 residues in the CDR3. CDR1 is SGHRS and CDR2 is YFSETQ in the germline V gene. The CDR3 loop is CASSLGPANTEAFF. The CDR3 DNA reads as TGCGCCAGCAGCTTGGGTCCGGCGAACACTGAAGCTTTCTTT.

This sequence joins TRBV5-1 and TRBJ2-5; TRBD2 agrees at 11 bases. J was trimmed by 5 bases and V by 3 bases; bases with no gene match: 9. This CDR3 has 16 amino acids. In germline, CDR1 is SGHRS, CDR2 YFSETQ. This CDR3 reads CASSSTSGSLVETQYF. The CDR3 DNA follows: TGCGCCAGCAGCTCAACTAGCGGGAGTCTTGTGGAGACCCAGTACTTC.

This chain joins TRBV10-1 and TRBJ1-3; D unclear. V was trimmed by 8 bases and J by 0 bases, leaving 14 bases between them. The CDR3 consists of 15 residues. Germline lookup yields CDR1 WNHNN and CDR2 SYGVQD (reference sequence). The CDR3 sequence: CASSKDGNSGNTIYF. The CDR3 DNA is TGCGCCAGCTCTAAGGACGGAAACTCTGGAAACACCATATATTTT.

This clone was picked up a small number of times. This sample includes further DNA sequences coding for the same CDR3. The J gene is TRBJ1-1, the V gene TRBV18, with a tentative D call TRBD1 (5 bases). The length of the CDR3 is 14 residues. Germline assignment: CDR1 KGHSH and CDR2 LQKENI. V was cut by 2 bases and J by 1 base, with 8 bases left in between. CDR3 amino acids: CASSPLRGNTEAFF. As DNA, the CDR3 is TGTGCCAGCTCACCATTGAGGGGGAACACTGAAGCTTTCTTT. Complete variable domain (other parts from reference TRBV18 and TRBJ1-1): NAGVMQNPRHLVRRRGQEARLRCSPMKGHSHVYWYRQLPEEGLKFMVYLQKENIIDESGMPKERFSAEFPKEGPSILRIQQVVRGDSAAYFCASSPLRGNTEAFFGQGTRLTVV.

This clone is a singleton in its sample. V is TRBV7-3 and J is TRBJ2-5; D might be TRBD2 (6 bases). CDR1 is SGHTA and CDR2 is FQGTGA in the germline V gene. V lost 2 bases, J lost 2 bases, and 18 bases lay in between. The CDR3 has 17 residues. CDR3: CASSLGAQGGGQETQYF. CDR3 in DNA: TGTGCCAGCAGCTTAGGGGCCCAGGGAGGAGGACAAGAGACCCAGTACTTC. The full variable domain, completed using reference TRBV7-3 and TRBJ2-5, is GAGVSQTPSNKVTEKGKYVELRCDPISGHTALYWYRQSLGQGPEFLIYFQGTGAADDSGLPNDRFFAVRPEGSVSTLKIQRTERGDSAVYLCASSLGAQGGGQETQYFGPGTRLLVL.

The chain uses TRBV18 and TRBJ2-7; TRBD1 is a possible D gene (5 bases). V gave up 5 bases and J gave up 0 bases, with 14 bases separating them. Per germline, CDR1 KGHSH and CDR2 LQKENI. The length of the CDR3 is 15 residues. For the CDR3, the DNA is TGTGCCAGCTCATTCACATTACAGGTCTCCTACGAGCAGTACTTC. Translating it yields CASSFTLQVSYEQYF.

The chain has TRBV10-3 and TRBJ2-5; D call uncertain. Trimming removed 5 bases at V and 1 base at J, with 8 bases between. The germline V gene encodes CDR1 ENHRY and CDR2 SYGVKD. This CDR3 is 13 amino acids long. The CDR3 DNA is TGTGCCATCAGTAGACCGCGCCAAGAGACCCAGTACTTC. Protein product: CAISRPRQETQYF.

V usage is TRBV6-1 and J usage is TRBJ1-3; no clear D. The germline V gene has CDR1 MNHNS and CDR2 SASEGT. Trimming stripped 8 bases from V and 2 bases from J, with 13 bases between. This CDR3 region has 14 residues. The CDR3 nucleotides are TGTGCCAGCGGACGAAGACAAGCTGGAAACACCATATATTTT. As protein: CASGRRQAGNTIYF.

Regarding this clone: Different DNA sequences within this sample yield the same CDR3. The chain joins TRBV7-9 to TRBJ2-7; 9 bases map to TRBD2. The CDR3 is 18 amino acids. Germline V gene sequence: CDR1 SEHNR, CDR2 FQNEAQ (reference sequence). V dropped 5 bases and J dropped 7; count of bases not matched to a gene: 21. This chain's CDR3 is CASSRLGVAGVSPQEQYF. The CDR3, as DNA: TGTGCCAGCAGCCGACTAGGTGTAGCGGGAGTCTCCCCACAAGAGCAGTACTTC.

This chain connects TRBV30 to TRBJ2-7; possibly TRBD2 for D (5 bases). Trimming took 6 bases from V and 6 from J, leaving 12 bases between them. CDR1 and CDR2 (germline): GTSNPN, SVGIG (reference sequence). The CDR3 loop spans 11 amino acids. CDR3 sequence reads: CACRRLGEQYF. Written as DNA, the CDR3 is TGTGCCTGCAGGAGGTTGGGCGAGCAGTACTTC.

The chain carries TRBV7-3 and TRBJ2-1; TRBD1 aligns across 9 bases. Germline CDR1 SGHTA, CDR2 FQGTGA. After removal of 5 bases from V and 1 base from J, the junction contained 9 bases not matched to a gene. The CDR3 is made up of 17 amino acids. CDR3 nucleotide sequence: TGTGCCAGCAGCCTTCTCGGGACAGGGTCTTCCTACAATGAGCAGTTCTTC. Encoded protein: CASSLLGTGSSYNEQFF.

V gene TRBV2 combines with J gene TRBJ1-2; D uncertain. The germline CDR1 and CDR2 sequences are SNHLY and FYNNEI. The V gene lost 6 bases and the J gene lost 4 bases, with 18 bases spanning the gap. The CDR3 is 15 residues long. The CDR3 spells CASSKPDGLFYGYTF. The CDR3 DNA is TGTGCCAGCAGCAAACCGGACGGCTTGTTCTATGGCTACACCTTC. The whole variable domain, filled in from reference TRBV2 and TRBJ1-2, reads EPEVTQTPSHQVTQMGQEVILRCVPISNHLYFYWYRQILGQKVEFLVSFYNNEISEKSEIFDDQFSVERPDGSNFTLKIRSTKLEDSAMYFCASSKPDGLFYGYTFGSGTRLTVV.

This chain links TRBV19 with TRBJ1-3; no clear D. With 3 bases removed from V and 0 bases from J, the gap between germline ends came to 6 bases. The V gene's germline CDR1 is LNHDA and CDR2 SQIVND (reference sequence). The CDR3 sequence is 14 residues long. The CDR3 region has the DNA TGTGCCAGTAGTATCGCCAGCTCTGGAAACACCATATATTTT. It encodes CASSIASSGNTIYF.

The genes are TRBV18 and TRBJ1-5; D is unclear. Trimming took 4 bases from V and 5 from J, leaving 21 bases between them. The germline gives CDR1 KGHSH, CDR2 LQKENI. The CDR3 consists of 17 residues. CDR3 sequence (DNA): TGTGCCAGCTCACGAACCCTTATTACGCAGAGACATCAGCCCCAGCATTTT. Translation gives CASSRTLITQRHQPQHF.

The chain uses TRBV19 and TRBJ2-7, with TRBD1 identical over 9 bases. The CDR3 loop spans 16 amino acids. With 7 bases clipped from V and 2 bases from J, the junction kept 12 bases outside the gene matches. Germline CDR1 reads LNHDA; CDR2 reads SQIVND (reference sequence). The CDR3 DNA follows: TGTGCCAGTACCCCCCGGGCGGGACAGGGTCCCTACGAGCAGTACTTC. It encodes CASTPRAGQGPYEQYF.

The chain couples TRBV5-1 to TRBJ2-5, with 12 bases matching TRBD2. The J segment lost 0 bases and the V segment lost 2 bases, leaving 2 bases of the junction unmatched. The CDR3 length is 16 residues. The germline V gene encodes CDR1 SGHRS and CDR2 YFSETQ. The CDR3 nucleotides are TGCGCCAGCAGCTTTGGGACTAGCGGGTACCAAGAGACCCAGTACTTC. The encoded protein is CASSFGTSGYQETQYF.

This chain joins TRBV9 and TRBJ2-1; no clear D. The length of the CDR3 is 13 residues. With 7 bases removed from V and 4 bases from J, the gap between germline ends came to 12 bases. CDR1 SGDLS and CDR2 YYNGEE come from the germline V gene. The CDR3 bases are TGTGCCAGCTCCAAGACTGGATACAATGAGCAGTTCTTC. Amino acid sequence: CASSKTGYNEQFF.

This chain links TRBV29-1 with TRBJ1-2; TRBD1 agrees at 7 bases. Germline V gene lookup returns CDR1 SQVTM and CDR2 ANQGSEA. The V segment lost 6 bases and the J segment 4 bases; nucleotides outside the gene matches: 2. This CDR3 is 11 amino acids long. CDR3 DNA sequence: TGCAGCGTACAGGGGAGCTATGGCTACACCTTC. It yields the protein CSVQGSYGYTF.

The chain uses TRBV28 and TRBJ2-2, with TRBD2 identical over 10 bases. This CDR3 region has 14 residues. From germline, CDR1 is MDHEN and CDR2 SYDVKM. J gave up 8 bases and V 7 bases, and 7 bases lay outside the gene matches. This CDR3 is CASTSSGRLGELFF. The CDR3 DNA sequence: TGTGCCAGCACCTCTAGCGGGAGATTGGGGGAGCTGTTTTTT.

In this sample, this clone turned up once. One end of the junction varies from germline; a read error may be responsible. At the DNA level, this CDR3 is encoded by other sequences in the same sample as well. This sequence joins TRBV5-1 and TRBJ2-7, with TRBD2 matching 7 bases. This CDR3 has 14 amino acids. Germline V gene sequence: CDR1 SGHRS, CDR2 YFSETQ. In DNA, the CDR3 is TGCGCCAGCAGCCGGGGAGCGGGAACCTACGGGCAGTACTTC. Amino acids: CASSRGAGTYGQYF.

V and J are TRBV6-6 and TRBJ1-2; D uncertain. The CDR3 is made up of 15 amino acids. Trimming removed 4 bases at V and 4 bases at J, with 16 bases between. CDR1 is MNHNY and CDR2 is SVGAGI in the germline V gene (reference sequence). CDR3 in DNA: TGTGCCAGCAGTTGGCCCAGTCTTTCCCCCTATGGCTACACCTTC. Translation: CASSWPSLSPYGYTF.

As to this clone: The sample contains more than one DNA sequence encoding this CDR3. The chain employs TRBV7-3 and TRBJ2-2; D not resolved. The CDR3 contains 14 residues. The germline gives CDR1 SGHTA, CDR2 FQGTGA. V lost 4 bases to trimming and J lost 0 bases, with 6 bases between them. The CDR3 is CASSSTPNTGELFF. CDR3 nucleotides: TGTGCCAGCAGCTCGACCCCGAACACCGGGGAGCTGTTTTTT.

The V call is TRBV5-1, the J call TRBJ2-3; 8 bases line up with TRBD2. The V and J ends lost 7 bases and 0 bases, in that order; junction bases with no gene match: 1. Per germline, CDR1 SGHRS and CDR2 YFSETQ. This CDR3 comprises 13 residues. The CDR3 nucleotides are TGCGCCAGCGCTAGCGGGAGCACAGATACGCAGTATTTT. Protein: CASASGSTDTQYF. Based on the CDR3 plus reference TRBV5-1 and TRBJ2-3, the full variable domain is KAGVTQTPRYLIKTRGQQVTLSCSPISGHRSVSWYQQTPGQGLQFLFEYFSETQRNKGNFPGRFSGRQFSNSRSEMNVSTLELGDSALYLCASASGSTDTQYFGPGTRLTVL.

The genes are TRBV5-1 and TRBJ1-2, with 9 nucleotides matching TRBD1. The CDR3 has 15 residues. V trimming: 0 bases; J trimming: 6 bases; junction bases outside the gene matches: 6. The V gene's germline CDR1 is SGHRS and CDR2 YFSETQ. The CDR3 loop is CASSLAGQGGDGYTF. Written as DNA, the CDR3 is TGCGCCAGCAGCTTGGCGGGACAGGGAGGAGATGGCTACACCTTC.